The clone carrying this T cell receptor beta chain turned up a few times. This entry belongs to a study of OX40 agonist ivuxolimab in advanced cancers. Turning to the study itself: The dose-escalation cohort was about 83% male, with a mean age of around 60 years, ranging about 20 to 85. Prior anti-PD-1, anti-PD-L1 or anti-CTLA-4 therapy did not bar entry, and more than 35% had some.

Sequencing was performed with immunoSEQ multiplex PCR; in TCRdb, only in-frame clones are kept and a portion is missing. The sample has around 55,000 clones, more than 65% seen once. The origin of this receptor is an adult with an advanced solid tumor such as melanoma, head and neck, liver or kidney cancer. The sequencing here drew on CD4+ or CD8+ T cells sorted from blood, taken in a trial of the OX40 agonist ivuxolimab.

CDR3 sequence: CASRTGGSGANVLTF. The DNA of the CDR3 is TGTGCCAGCAGGACAGGGGGCTCTGGGGCCAACGTCCTGACTTTC. The chain carries TRBV6-1 and TRBJ2-6; 9 bases agree with TRBD1. Germline CDR1 and CDR2: MNHNS and SASEGT. Trimming cost V 6 bases and J 0 bases; bases outside gene matches: 0. The CDR3 contains 15 residues.